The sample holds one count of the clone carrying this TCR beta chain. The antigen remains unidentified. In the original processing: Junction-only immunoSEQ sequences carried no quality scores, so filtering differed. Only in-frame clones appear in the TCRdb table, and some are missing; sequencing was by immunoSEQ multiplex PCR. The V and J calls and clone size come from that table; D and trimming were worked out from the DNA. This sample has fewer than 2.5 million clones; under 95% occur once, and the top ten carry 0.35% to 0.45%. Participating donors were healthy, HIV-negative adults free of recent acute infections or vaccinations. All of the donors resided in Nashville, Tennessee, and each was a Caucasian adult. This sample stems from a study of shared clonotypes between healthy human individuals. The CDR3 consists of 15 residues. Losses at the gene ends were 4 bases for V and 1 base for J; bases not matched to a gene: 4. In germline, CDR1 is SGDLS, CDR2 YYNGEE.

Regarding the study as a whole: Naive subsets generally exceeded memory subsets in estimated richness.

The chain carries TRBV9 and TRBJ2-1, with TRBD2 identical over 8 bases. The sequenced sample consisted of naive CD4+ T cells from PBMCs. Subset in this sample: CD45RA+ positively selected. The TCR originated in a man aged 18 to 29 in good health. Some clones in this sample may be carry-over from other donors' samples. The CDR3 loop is CASSITSGSYNEQFF. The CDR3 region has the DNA TGTGCCAGCAGCATCACTAGCGGATCCTACAATGAGCAGTTCTTC. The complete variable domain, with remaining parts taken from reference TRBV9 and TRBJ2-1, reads DSGVTQTPKHLITATGQRVTLRCSPRSGDLSVYWYQQSLDQGLQFLIQYYNGEERAKGNILERFSAQQFPDLHSELNLSSLELGDSALYFCASSITSGSYNEQFFGPGTRLTVL.